One sample yielded the 18 T cell receptor beta chains listed below, sequenced in a study of blood T cell repertoires in COVID-19. Measured with immunoSEQ multiplex PCR; TCRdb has only the in-frame clones, and not every one. There are 200,000 to 300,000 clones in the sample; 88% occur only once, and roughly 2.5% lies in the top ten. The sequencing sample was made of PBMCs or T cells enriched from blood (not recorded which). The receptors stem from a woman in her thirties or forties with acute COVID-19.

This clone was detected once. The chain employs TRBV19 and TRBJ1-3; D remains unclear. The CDR3 length is 14 residues. Per germline, CDR1 LNHDA and CDR2 SQIVND (reference sequence). V lost 3 bases and J 4 bases, leaving 10 bases between the germline ends. The CDR3, as DNA: TGTGCCAGTAGTATTAGAGGTCTCGGAAACACCATATATTTT. Translating gives CASSIRGLGNTIYF.

Concerning this clone itself: At one end the junction does not follow the germline gene, possibly because of a read error. The chain links TRBV29-1 to TRBJ2-1; 12 nucleotides match TRBD2. The CDR3 runs to 17 residues. From germline, CDR1 is SQVTM and CDR2 ANQGSEA. The CDR3 spells CSVEGTSGPRSYNEQFF. In nucleotides, the CDR3 is TGCAGCGTCGAAGGGACTAGCGGGCCCCGCTCCTACAATGAGCAGTTCTTC.

The chain couples TRBV3-1 (or the pseudogene TRBV3-2) to TRBJ2-1, with TRBD1 as a possible D gene (6 bases). V lost 1 base and J lost 10, with 23 bases in between. Germline V gives CDR1 LGHDT, CDR2 YNNKEL (reference sequence). This CDR3 is built from 17 residues. The CDR3 bases are TGTGCCAGCAGCCAAGCCCTGAGGGACGGCCCCCAGGGGGAGCAGTTCTTC. As protein: CASSQALRDGPQGEQFF.

This chain connects TRBV19 to TRBJ1-1; tentative D call: TRBD1 (6 bases). Germline V CDR1 and CDR2: LNHDA, SQIVND (reference sequence). CDR3 length: 15 residues. With 6 bases removed from V and 5 bases from J, the gap between germline ends came to 19 bases. CDR3 protein: CASSLNRVKGTEAFF. DNA of the CDR3: TGTGCCAGTAGCCTAAACAGGGTTAAGGGGACTGAAGCTTTCTTT.

In this sample, this clone turned up once. The gene calls are TRBV7-9 and TRBJ2-7; TRBD1 matches 7 bases. The CDR3 has 15 amino acids. Germline V CDR1 and CDR2: SEHNR, FQNEAQ (reference sequence). Trimming cost V 3 bases and J 4 bases; bases outside gene matches: 9. The chain's CDR3 is CASSFHRRDSYEQYV. CDR3 coding DNA: TGTGCCAGCAGCTTTCACCGCCGGGACAGTTACGAGCAGTACGTC.

The V and J genes are TRBV5-1 and TRBJ2-1, with a tentative D call TRBD2 (5 bases). CDR1 SGHRS and CDR2 YFSETQ come from the germline V gene. Trimming removed 0 bases from V and 7 bases from J, with 11 bases in between. This CDR3 comprises 14 residues. CDR3 coding DNA: TGCGCCAGCAGCTTGGACGTAGCGAGGAATGAGCAGTTCTTC. This translates into CASSLDVARNEQFF.

This chain links TRBV6-4 with TRBJ1-1; 8 bases are shared with TRBD1. With 5 bases clipped from V and 5 bases from J, the junction kept 7 bases outside the gene matches. This CDR3 is 14 amino acids long. The germline V gene encodes CDR1 MRHNA and CDR2 SNTAGT. CDR3 loop: CASSPGQGVTEAFF. Here the CDR3 DNA reads TGTGCCAGCAGTCCCGGACAGGGAGTTACTGAAGCTTTCTTT.

This chain connects TRBV29-1 to TRBJ2-7; 7 nucleotides agree with TRBD1. CDR3 length: 13 residues. Germline V lookup: CDR1 SQVTM, CDR2 ANQGSEA. With V trimmed by 7 bases and J by 4 bases, 10 bases remained unmatched. CDR3 sequence reads: CSALTGVLYEQYF. CDR3 bases: TGCAGCGCCCTTACAGGGGTGTTGTACGAGCAGTACTTC.

The genes are TRBV11-2 and TRBJ2-1; D is possibly TRBD2 (5 bases). The CDR3 runs to 14 residues. In germline, CDR1 is SGHAT, CDR2 FQNNGV. With 5 bases removed from V and 8 bases from J, the gap between germline ends came to 16 bases. CDR3 sequence: CASSLGLEVYEQFF. CDR3 nucleotides: TGTGCCAGCAGCCTCGGACTCGAAGTATATGAGCAGTTCTTC.

The V gene is TRBV2, the J gene TRBJ2-7; 8 nucleotides line up with TRBD2. The CDR3 is 15 residues long. V lost 4 bases to trimming and J lost 0 bases; unmatched junction nucleotides: 5. Germline V gene data show CDR1 as SNHLY and CDR2 as FYNNEI. CDR3 nucleotides: TGTGCCAGCAGTGGGCGCGGGGGGAGCTCCTACGAGCAGTACTTC. Amino acid sequence: CASSGRGGSSYEQYF.

The chain combines TRBV18 with TRBJ1-2, with 7 bases lining up with TRBD1. The CDR3 has 14 amino acids. The ends lost 1 base at V and 6 bases at J; junction bases unmatched: 5. Germline CDR1 reads KGHSH; CDR2 reads LQKENI. The DNA for the CDR3 is TGTGCCAGCTCACCACTGGGACAGCAGAATGGCTACACCTTC. Translation: CASSPLGQQNGYTF.

The chain couples TRBV6-6 to TRBJ2-7; D is perhaps TRBD1 (6 bases). V shed 8 bases and J shed 6 bases, with 17 bases lying between them. The CDR3 runs 13 residues. Per germline, CDR1 MNHNY and CDR2 SVGAGI (reference sequence). The CDR3 nucleotides read TGTGCCAGCGCTTACTGGACAGCTGGCGAGCAGTACTTC. It yields the protein CASAYWTAGEQYF.

J is TRBJ2-3 and V is TRBV3-1 (or the pseudogene TRBV3-2); 7 bases are a match to TRBD1. Trimming took 3 bases from V and 14 from J; bases not matched to a gene: 11. CDR1 LGHDT and CDR2 YNNKEL come from the germline V gene (reference sequence). The CDR3 contains 13 residues. In DNA, the CDR3 is TGTGCCAGCAGCCATTCTCTTCCTAGGGACAGGTATTTT. Amino acid sequence: CASSHSLPRDRYF.

V gene TRBV19 combines with J gene TRBJ1-1, with D possibly being TRBD1 (5 bases). This CDR3 comprises 14 residues. Germline V gene sequence: CDR1 LNHDA, CDR2 SQIVND (reference sequence). V shed 4 bases and J shed 4 bases, with 13 bases lying between them. The CDR3 coding sequence is TGTGCCAGTAGTACCGAGACAGCCGTCACTGAAGCTTTCTTT. Its protein product is CASSTETAVTEAFF.

There are a few counts of this clone. The chain employs TRBV18 and TRBJ1-1, with 9 nucleotides matching TRBD1. V gave up 6 bases and J gave up 12 bases; unmatched junction bases: 8. There are 12 residues in the CDR3. CDR1 KGHSH and CDR2 LQKENI come from the germline V gene. The CDR3 coding sequence is TGTGCCAGCTCCCTTGGACAGGGGAGAACTTTCTTT. Protein product: CASSLGQGRTFF.

The rearrangement links TRBV10-3 to TRBJ2-5; weak D call: TRBD2 (5 bases). Germline V gene data show CDR1 as ENHRY and CDR2 as SYGVKD. Trimming left V 2 bases short and J 0 bases short, with 7 bases between. This CDR3 is built from 14 residues. CDR3 protein: CAISETDYQETQYF. CDR3 DNA sequence: TGTGCCATCAGTGAGACGGACTACCAAGAGACCCAGTACTTC.

This chain's CDR3 is CAWSTGGARTEAFF. The CDR3 bases are TGTGCCTGGAGTACGGGGGGGGCGCGAACTGAAGCTTTCTTT. This chain uses TRBV30 with TRBJ1-1; weak D call: TRBD1 (6 bases). This CDR3 is 14 amino acids long. Trimming took off 2 bases at V and 5 bases at J, with 15 bases between the two ends. Germline V CDR1 and CDR2: GTSNPN, SVGIG (reference sequence).

The V and J genes are TRBV27 and TRBJ2-7, with 14 bases aligning to TRBD2. Losses at the gene ends were 6 bases for V and 8 bases for J; bases not matched to a gene: 9. The germline gives CDR1 MNHEY, CDR2 SMNVEV (reference sequence). This CDR3 is built from 15 residues. The CDR3 bases are TGTGCCAGCAGCGGGACTAGCGGGGGCCGCGTGAAGCAGTACTTC. Its translation is CASSGTSGGRVKQYF.